This is a list of T cell receptor beta chains from one sample in a study of regulatory T cells in long-lasting Graves disease. TCRdb ran MiXCR on the multiplex PCR reads and lists one entry per CDR3 protein. The top ten hold 42% of the sample, which has 600,000 to 800,000 distinct CDR3 sequences, 30% seen once. The material sequenced was peripheral blood mononuclear cells (PBMCs), taken when the disease was refractory, from a patient treated with antithyroid drugs. The receptors here all came from a female donor with Graves disease. Each CDR3 is given with its conserved first and last residue. The D gene is left open where the match is weak. Size is stated for part of the rows, as once, few or many counts, or as a class when the clone is expanded.

v_gene	d_gene	abundance	j_gene	CDR3aa	CDR3nt
TRBV20-1	NA	few	TRBJ2-5	CSARVGWTQETQYF	TGCAGTGCTAGAGTGGGCTGGACCCAAGAGACCCAGTACTTC
TRBV5-1	NA	NA	TRBJ1-2	CASSLADTTYGYTF	TGCGCCAGCAGCTTGGCCGACACCACCTATGGCTACACCTTC
TRBV6-5	TRBD2	NA	TRBJ2-7	CASSYLRTSDEQYF	TGTGCCAGCAGTTACCTACGGACTAGCGACGAGCAGTACTTC
TRBV19	NA	NA	TRBJ1-2	CASSISPSGSDGYTF	TGTGCCAGTAGTATATCCCCTTCGGGGAGCGATGGCTACACCTTC
TRBV6-5	NA	once	TRBJ1-5	CASSYSPGAPFPQHF	TGTGCCAGCAGTTACTCCCCAGGGGCGCCTTTTCCCCAGCATTTT
TRBV28	NA	NA	TRBJ1-1	CASSLFAGFTEAIF	TGTGCCAGCAGTTTATTCGCGGGGTTCACTGAAGCTATCTTT
TRBV11-2	NA	NA	TRBJ1-2	CASSPGRRSSGYGYTF	TGTGCCAGCAGCCCAGGCCGGAGGAGTTCCGGCTATGGCTACACCTTC
TRBV29-1	NA	few	TRBJ1-2	CSVEPLWDSHGYTF	TGCAGCGTTGAACCCCTATGGGATTCTCATGGCTACACCTTC
TRBV6-1	NA	few	TRBJ2-6	CATGRDSGANVLTF	TGTGCCACCGGACGGGACTCTGGGGCCAACGTCCTGACTTTC
TRBV5-1	NA	NA	TRBJ1-1	CASSFPARGSEAFF	TGCGCCAGCAGCTTTCCAGCCAGAGGGTCTGAAGCTTTCTTT
TRBV5-6	NA	NA	TRBJ1-1	CASSYSQVVLRTEAFF	TGTGCCAGCAGCTACTCACAAGTGGTCCTCCGGACTGAAGCTTTCTTT
TRBV28	TRBD2	few	TRBJ2-3	CASSLRTSGGAGTQYF	TGTGCCAGCAGTCTAAGGACTAGCGGGGGGGCAGGTACGCAGTATTTT
TRBV5-1	TRBD1	few	TRBJ2-6	CASSSSQGAQNVLTF	TGCGCCAGCAGCTCGTCCCAGGGGGCGCAAAACGTCCTGACTTTC
TRBV7-2	NA	NA	TRBJ1-2	CASSLAPGVGGYTF	TGTGCCAGCAGCTTAGCACCCGGGGTCGGTGGCTACACCTTC
TRBV11-1	NA	NA	TRBJ2-6	CASSLEGSLSPGANVLTF	TGTGCCAGCAGCTTAGAGGGATCGTTGAGCCCTGGGGCCAACGTCCTGACTTTC
TRBV7-9	NA	NA	TRBJ1-1	CASLPGSLTEAFF	TGTGCCAGCCTCCCGGGTAGTTTGACTGAAGCTTTCTTT
TRBV2	NA	few	TRBJ2-1	CASKTEYNEQFF	TGTGCCAGCAAGACGGAATACAATGAGCAGTTCTTC
TRBV20-1	NA	NA	TRBJ1-1	CSANVGGNTEAFF	TGCAGTGCTAATGTCGGGGGGAACACTGAAGCTTTCTTT
TRBV29-1	NA	NA	TRBJ1-5	CSDQEKGQPQHF	TGCAGCGACCAAGAAAAGGGTCAGCCCCAGCATTTT
TRBV7-2	TRBD1	once	TRBJ2-7	CASRPFPDRGHEQYF	TGTGCCAGCAGACCCTTCCCCGACAGGGGCCACGAGCAGTACTTC
TRBV12-3/TRBV12-4	NA	few	TRBJ1-4	CASRSDRQAENEKLFF	TGTGCCAGCAGGTCGGATAGACAGGCGGAAAATGAAAAACTGTTTTTT
TRBV7-2	NA	NA	TRBJ1-1	CASSPLRSWTEAFF	TGTGCCAGCAGCCCGCTACGGAGCTGGACTGAAGCTTTCTTT
TRBV7-9	NA	few	TRBJ2-4	CASSLAPGVKNIQYF	TGTGCCAGCAGCTTAGCACCAGGGGTCAAAAACATTCAGTACTTC
TRBV15	TRBD2	many	TRBJ2-5	CATSRAGTSGRETQYF	TGTGCCACCAGCAGAGCAGGGACTAGCGGAAGAGAGACCCAGTACTTC
TRBV18	NA	few	TRBJ1-6	CASSPPPSVRSPLHF	TGTGCCAGCTCACCACCGCCGTCGGTACGCTCACCCCTCCACTTT
TRBV4-2	NA	few	TRBJ2-7	CASSRGSTWEQYF	TGTGCCAGCAGCCGGGGATCTACGTGGGAGCAGTACTTC
TRBV5-6	TRBD1	few	TRBJ1-6	CASSVYRGLRDNSPLHF	TGTGCCAGCAGCGTTTACAGGGGCCTCCGTGATAATTCACCCCTCCACTTT
TRBV6-5	NA	many	TRBJ1-2	CASSYGGSGYTF	TGTGCCAGCAGTTACGGCGGATCTGGCTACACCTTC
TRBV5-6	NA	few	TRBJ1-4	CASSYRLTRTEMLFF	TGTGCCAGCAGCTACAGACTAACCCGCACGGAAATGCTGTTTTTT
TRBV20-1	TRBD1	few	TRBJ1-4	CSADTGTGLRSQEKLFF	TGCAGTGCTGACACCGGGACAGGGTTAAGGTCCCAAGAAAAACTGTTTTTT
TRBV14	NA	NA	TRBJ1-5	CASSQGSGVDQPQHF	TGTGCCAGCAGCCAAGGCTCCGGGGTGGATCAGCCCCAGCATTTT
TRBV12-3/TRBV12-4	TRBD1	NA	TRBJ1-3	CASSFSAGGNFGNTIYF	TGTGCCAGCAGTTTCTCGGCAGGGGGAAACTTTGGAAACACCATATATTTT
TRBV29-1	NA	NA	TRBJ2-6	CSVTGVPGANVLTF	TGCAGCGTTACCGGGGTCCCTGGGGCCAACGTCCTGACTTTC
TRBV30	TRBD1	few	TRBJ1-2	CAWSDPGQGHTGYTF	TGTGCCTGGAGCGATCCGGGACAGGGACATACTGGCTACACCTTC
TRBV6-5	NA	few	TRBJ1-1	CASSSTLRGFAFF	TGTGCCAGCAGTTCCACCCTCAGGGGATTCGCTTTCTTT
TRBV12-3/TRBV12-4	TRBD2	NA	TRBJ2-7	CASSFRTSGTHEQYF	TGTGCCAGCAGTTTTCGGACTAGCGGGACCCACGAGCAGTACTTC
TRBV27	TRBD1	NA	TRBJ2-7	CASSANRGAYEQYF	TGTGCCAGCAGTGCCAACAGGGGTGCCTACGAGCAGTACTTC
TRBV6-5	NA	NA	TRBJ1-2	CASSSRRGAEIRGYTF	TGTGCCAGCAGTTCTCGCAGGGGTGCGGAGATCAGGGGCTACACCTTC
TRBV15	TRBD2	few	TRBJ2-5	CATSRGWASGRDQETQYF	TGTGCCACCAGCAGAGGATGGGCTAGCGGGAGGGACCAAGAGACCCAGTACTTC
TRBV20-1	NA	few	TRBJ1-1	CSARMGFGGNTEAFF	TGCAGTGCTAGAATGGGGTTTGGGGGGAACACTGAAGCTTTCTTT
TRBV5-1	NA	NA	TRBJ2-7	CASSLQEGVTYEQYF	TGCGCCAGCAGCCTTCAGGAGGGGGTTACCTACGAGCAGTACTTC
TRBV7-2	TRBD1	NA	TRBJ1-2	CASSLVSGGNYGYTF	TGTGCCAGCAGCTTAGTGTCAGGGGGAAACTATGGCTACACCTTC
TRBV2	NA	many	TRBJ1-1	CASRGEGPWNTEAFF	TGTGCCAGCAGGGGGGAGGGGCCGTGGAACACTGAAGCTTTCTTT
TRBV29-1	NA	NA	TRBJ2-2	CSVDGGNTGELFF	TGCAGCGTTGATGGGGGGAACACCGGGGAGCTGTTTTTT
TRBV10-1	NA	NA	TRBJ2-7	CASSESGVAYEQYF	TGCGCCAGCAGTGAGAGTGGCGTTGCCTACGAGCAGTACTTC
TRBV16	TRBD2	once	TRBJ2-7	CASSQGTSPVYEQYF	TGTGCCAGCAGCCAAGGGACTAGCCCAGTCTACGAGCAGTACTTC
TRBV7-2	NA	NA	TRBJ1-3	CASSITPGEPGNTIYF	TGTGCCAGCAGCATTACACCGGGGGAGCCTGGAAACACCATATATTTT